This passage covers 20 T cell receptor beta chains from one sample sequenced in a study of Graves' ophthalmopathy and Graves' hyperthyroidism. The sequenced template was RNA, covering the TCR beta CDR3 region. HTBI-primed first-round RT-PCR preceded second-round multiplex PCR. MiXCR, run by TCRdb on the multiplex PCR reads, gives a single entry per CDR3 protein. The repertoire has about 740,000 distinct CDR3 sequences, around 40% of them found once; the top ten carry less than 55%. The specimen sequenced was peripheral blood. The source is an adult man with Graves' ophthalmopathy.

For this clonotype: One end of the junction fails to match germline, which may point to a read error. The rearrangement links TRBV10-3 to TRBJ1-2; TRBD1 agrees at 10 bases. CDR3 length: 14 residues. Per the germline V gene, CDR1 is ENHRY and CDR2 is SYGVKD. The CDR3 loop is CASSAAGTGEGYTF. Here the CDR3 DNA reads TGTGCCAGCAGTGCCGCCGGGACAGGGGAGGGCTACACCTTC.

The CDR3 loop is CSASGTSGGEQYF. The CDR3 nucleotides are TGCAGTGCTAGTGGGACTAGCGGAGGCGAGCAGTACTTC. The V call is TRBV20-1, the J call TRBJ2-7, with 11 bases matching TRBD2. CDR3 size: 13 residues. The trim removed 3 bases at V and 6 bases at J, leaving 4 bases unmatched. Germline V gene sequence: CDR1 DFQATT, CDR2 SNEGSKA (reference sequence).

This clonotype showed up many times. The chain uses TRBV7-2 and TRBJ1-3; possible D gene TRBD1, 5 bases. V lost 5 bases to trimming and J lost 0 bases, with 14 bases between them. Germline V gene sequence: CDR1 SGHTA, CDR2 FQGNSA. The CDR3 covers 16 residues. The CDR3 DNA is TGTGCCAGCAGCCGGGACCGACGGAGCTCTGGAAACACCATATATTTT. Translation: CASSRDRRSSGNTIYF. Supplemented by reference TRBV7-2 and TRBJ1-3, the full variable domain reads GAGVSQSPSNKVTEKGKDVELRCDPISGHTALYWYRQSLGQGLEFLIYFQGNSAPDKSGLPSDRFSAERTGGSVSTLTIQRTQQEDSAVYLCASSRDRRSSGNTIYFGEGSWLTVV.

This chain links TRBV2 with TRBJ1-1; D is possibly TRBD1 (5 bases). The CDR3 consists of 14 residues. Germline V gene lookup returns CDR1 SNHLY and CDR2 FYNNEI. Deletions cut 4 bases from V and 5 bases from J, with 14 bases between. CDR3 DNA: TGTGCCAGCAGTGGATTCGGGGCCAGAACTGAAGCTTTCTTT. The encoded protein is CASSGFGARTEAFF.

To note about this clonotype: Sequence at one end of the junction differs from germline and may be a read error. The V call is TRBV24-1, the J call TRBJ1-5; D is undetermined. Germline-derived CDR1 and CDR2 are KGHDR and SFDVKD. The CDR3 contains 15 residues. The CDR3 region is CASSGGVYSNQPQHF. The CDR3 coding sequence is TGTGCCAGCAGTGGTGGGGTTTATAGCAATCAGCCCCAGCATTTT.

The table lists this clonotype with many counts. This chain uses TRBV20-1 with TRBJ2-5; 7 bases match TRBD2. CDR3 length equals 16 residues. Trimming cost V 0 bases and J 3 bases; bases outside gene matches: 10. In germline, CDR1 is DFQATT, CDR2 SNEGSKA (reference sequence). The CDR3 protein is CSAREEGGSWEETQYF. The DNA for the CDR3 is TGCAGTGCTAGAGAAGAGGGCGGGAGTTGGGAAGAGACCCAGTACTTC.

This clonotype was seen at least ten times. This chain uses TRBV10-2 with TRBJ1-1; tentative D call: TRBD1 (6 bases). Germline V gene lookup returns CDR1 WSHSY and CDR2 SAAADI. This CDR3 has 15 residues. The germline V and J ends were trimmed by 2 bases and 1 base, with 11 bases remaining between them. CDR3 sequence: CASSENGRGNTEAFF. CDR3 nucleotides: TGCGCCAGCAGTGAGAACGGCAGGGGGAACACTGAAGCTTTCTTT.

This chain connects TRBV7-7 to TRBJ2-5, with a possible D match to TRBD2 (6 bases). Trimming stripped 5 bases from V and 9 bases from J, with 13 bases between. The CDR3 runs 12 residues. Germline CDR1 SSHAT, CDR2 FNYEAQ (reference sequence). The CDR3 loop is CASSRPGEAQYF. CDR3 DNA: TGTGCCAGCAGCCGACCCGGGGAGGCCCAGTACTTC.

A note on this clonotype: A much larger clone is a single base away; this may be a read error. The chain combines TRBV2 with TRBJ1-4; 7 bases line up with TRBD1. J lost 5 bases, V lost 6 bases, and 3 bases had no gene match. The CDR3 is made up of 13 amino acids. Germline CDR1 reads SNHLY; CDR2 reads FYNNEI. The CDR3, as DNA: TGTGCCAGCAGGGGGACAGAGAATGAAAAACTGTTTTTT. Encoded protein: CASRGTENEKLFF.

V and J are TRBV5-1 and TRBJ1-5; D gene unclear. Trimming shortened V by 4 bases and J by 6 bases, and 11 bases separated the two germline ends. Germline CDR1 and CDR2: SGHRS and YFSETQ. The CDR3 consists of 13 residues. The CDR3 here is CASSIRPGQPQHF. The CDR3 nucleotides read TGCGCCAGCAGCATACGTCCGGGTCAGCCCCAGCATTTT.

CDR3 region: CASRPDRAGANVLTF. CDR3 nucleotide sequence: TGTGCCAGCAGACCCGACAGGGCTGGGGCCAACGTCCTGACTTTC. V is TRBV28 and J is TRBJ2-6, with 7 bases that match TRBD1. In germline, CDR1 is MDHEN, CDR2 SYDVKM. V gave up 6 bases and J gave up 2 bases; unmatched junction bases: 4. The CDR3 extends over 15 amino acids.

The chain joins TRBV20-1 to TRBJ1-2, with D perhaps TRBD1 (5 bases). CDR3 length: 12 amino acids. In germline, CDR1 is DFQATT, CDR2 SNEGSKA (reference sequence). The V end lost 3 bases, the J end lost 7 bases, and 12 bases lay between the germline ends. The CDR3: CSARLRGGGYTF. CDR3 coding DNA: TGCAGTGCTAGGCTCCGGGGGGGTGGCTACACCTTC.

The genes are TRBV5-1 and TRBJ1-5; D is unclear. Germline V gives CDR1 SGHRS, CDR2 YFSETQ. V lost 5 bases to trimming and J lost 5 bases, with 14 bases between them. This CDR3 is built from 14 residues. CDR3 nucleotides: TGCGCCAGCAGGGACCGACGTGTAGATCAGCCCCAGCATTTT. This encodes CASRDRRVDQPQHF. The whole variable domain, filled in from reference TRBV5-1 and TRBJ1-5, reads KAGVTQTPRYLIKTRGQQVTLSCSPISGHRSVSWYQQTPGQGLQFLFEYFSETQRNKGNFPGRFSGRQFSNSRSEMNVSTLELGDSALYLCASRDRRVDQPQHFGDGTRLSIL.

Notes on this clonotype: Germline and junction disagree at one end, which may indicate a read error. The CDR3 spells CASSERKGQGTYEQYF. CDR3 nucleotide sequence: TGTGCCAGCAGTGAACGGAAGGGACAGGGGACATACGAGCAGTACTTC. The chain carries TRBV10-2 and TRBJ2-7; 10 bases line up with TRBD1. The CDR3 spans 16 residues. Per germline, CDR1 WSHSY and CDR2 SAAADI.

This clonotype came up many times. The chain has TRBV29-1 and TRBJ1-2, with D hard to call. In germline, CDR1 is SQVTM, CDR2 ANQGSEA. The CDR3 extends over 14 amino acids. V was clipped by 7 bases and J by 4 bases, with 19 bases between them. The CDR3 sequence: CSASREATVYGYTF. The CDR3 coding sequence is TGCAGCGCCAGTAGGGAGGCGACCGTCTATGGCTACACCTTC.

CDR3 nucleotide sequence: TGTGCCAGCAGCTCCAATAGAGACAGGTCCTACGAGCAGTACTTC. This translates into CASSSNRDRSYEQYF. This chain uses TRBV11-2 with TRBJ2-7, with TRBD1 as a possible D gene (6 bases). CDR3 length: 15 amino acids. Per the germline V gene, CDR1 is SGHAT and CDR2 is FQNNGV. V lost 4 bases, J lost 1 base, and 14 bases lay in between.

The chain links TRBV30 to TRBJ1-5; D perhaps matches TRBD1 (5 bases). The CDR3 covers 13 residues. The V gene's germline CDR1 is GTSNPN and CDR2 SVGIG (reference sequence). V dropped 2 bases and J dropped 7 bases, with 12 bases sitting between them. The CDR3 loop is CAWSWGLGQPQHF. The DNA of the CDR3 is TGTGCCTGGAGTTGGGGGTTGGGGCAGCCCCAGCATTTT.

This clonotype was observed at least ten times. The V call is TRBV10-1, the J call TRBJ1-1; 7 nucleotides line up with TRBD1. From germline, CDR1 is WNHNN and CDR2 SYGVQD (reference sequence). The J segment lost 7 bases and the V segment lost 0 bases, leaving 5 bases of the junction unmatched. This CDR3 contains 14 residues. CDR3 region: CASSESRQGREAFF. For the CDR3, the DNA is TGCGCCAGCAGTGAGTCCCGACAGGGACGTGAAGCTTTCTTT.

The CDR3 DNA reads TGTGCCAGCAGTTACCCCACTGGGACTTCCCTCCTGTACACCTTC. This sequence encodes CASSYPTGTSLLYTF. This chain joins TRBV6-6 and TRBJ1-2; TRBD1 might be the D (5 bases). The CDR3 length is 15 residues. Germline assignment: CDR1 MNHNY and CDR2 SVGAGI (reference sequence). V shed 2 bases and J shed 11 bases, with 21 bases lying between them.

This clonotype was recorded many times. This chain connects TRBV7-9 to TRBJ1-5; D is unresolved. Trimming cost V 1 base and J 6 bases, with 4 bases left between them. Germline V lookup: CDR1 SEHNR, CDR2 FQNEAQ (reference sequence). This CDR3 comprises 12 residues. The CDR3 protein is CASSLVGQPQHF. The CDR3 nucleotides are TGTGCCAGCAGCTTAGTAGGTCAGCCCCAGCATTTT.